What follows are 19 T cell receptor beta chains derived from one specimen sequenced in a study of T-cell memory formation after mild COVID-19. TCRdb re-called the 5' RACE reads through MiXCR, storing one row per CDR3 protein. The sample holds some 300,000 distinct CDR3 sequences, 20% to 25% seen once. Sequencing was carried out using PBMCs or a T cell subset sorted from them (not recorded which). These TCRs come from a man younger than 35 who had mild COVID-19 (a few samples of this study predate the infection). Cell type and time point are not known.

In its sample, this clonotype was seen a few times. This rearrangement joins TRBV7-8 to TRBJ2-1, with D perhaps TRBD2 (6 bases). This CDR3 has 16 residues. The V gene lost 4 bases and the J gene lost 7 bases, with 20 bases spanning the gap. CDR1 SGHVS and CDR2 FQNEAQ come from the germline V gene. CDR3 residues: CASSSPGGGAGNEQFF. CDR3 in DNA: TGTGCCAGCAGCTCCCCCGGCGGAGGGGCAGGAAATGAGCAGTTCTTC.

This clonotype was observed a handful of times. The chain is built from TRBV2 and TRBJ2-7, with 11 positions matching TRBD1. This CDR3 is built from 13 residues. Trimming at V came to 6 bases and at J to 2 bases, leaving 0 bases not matched to a gene. Germline V gene data show CDR1 as SNHLY and CDR2 as FYNNEI. As DNA, the CDR3 is TGTGCCAGCAGGGGACAGGGGGCCTACGAGCAGTACTTC. It codes for CASRGQGAYEQYF.

This sequence joins TRBV5-1 and TRBJ2-7; 7 nucleotides match TRBD1. V gave up 5 bases and J gave up 1 base; unmatched junction bases: 9. The germline V gene encodes CDR1 SGHRS and CDR2 YFSETQ. This CDR3 is 15 amino acids long. The CDR3 DNA sequence: TGCGCCAGCAGTCTGGGGGACAGACCTTCCTACGAGCAGTACTTC. Its translation is CASSLGDRPSYEQYF.

This clonotype was detected only a few times. The chain recombines TRBV27 with TRBJ2-6; tentatively, D is TRBD1 (5 bases). Trimming took 5 bases from V and 0 from J, leaving 17 bases between them. The CDR3 contains 18 residues. The germline gives CDR1 MNHEY, CDR2 SMNVEV (reference sequence). This CDR3 is CASSPSIGVRSGANVLTF. The CDR3 DNA reads TGTGCCAGCAGTCCCTCGATAGGGGTGCGCTCTGGGGCCAACGTCCTGACTTTC.

The V gene is TRBV29-1, the J gene TRBJ2-7, with D perhaps being TRBD1 or TRBD2 (6 bases each). This CDR3 contains 13 residues. Deletions cut 3 bases from V and 2 bases from J, with 11 bases between. Germline V gene lookup returns CDR1 SQVTM and CDR2 ANQGSEA. CDR3 sequence reads: CSVDRGDPYEQYF. In nucleotides, the CDR3 is TGCAGCGTTGATAGGGGGGATCCCTACGAGCAGTACTTC.

This chain connects TRBV5-1 to TRBJ1-6, with a possible D match to TRBD1 (6 bases). Trimming removed 1 base at V and 5 bases at J, with 10 bases between. This CDR3 spans 15 amino acids. CDR1 and CDR2 (germline): SGHRS, YFSETQ. DNA of the CDR3: TGCGCCAGCAGCTTGTGGACAGAAGATAATTCACCCCTCCACTTT. Translating gives CASSLWTEDNSPLHF.

The chain employs TRBV6-5 and TRBJ2-1, with TRBD2 matching over 13 bases. The CDR3 covers 15 residues. J lost 10 bases, V lost 6 bases, and 9 bases had no gene match. Germline CDR1 MNHEY, CDR2 SVGAGI. The CDR3 sequence: CASSGTSGGVGEQFF. Written as DNA, the CDR3 is TGTGCCAGCAGCGGTACTAGCGGGGGGGTAGGAGAGCAGTTCTTC.

The sample holds a few counts of this clonotype. The chain is built from TRBV29-1 and TRBJ1-2; 11 positions match TRBD1. The CDR3 sequence is 13 residues long. V shed 4 bases and J 6 bases; nucleotides not matched to a gene: 4. Germline V gene sequence: CDR1 SQVTM, CDR2 ANQGSEA. In DNA, the CDR3 is TGCAGCGTTGGGGACAGGGGGATTAATGGCTACACCTTC. It is translated as CSVGDRGINGYTF.

The genes are TRBV25-1 and TRBJ1-1; D is uncertain. The CDR3 loop spans 14 amino acids. Germline V lookup: CDR1 MGHDK, CDR2 SYGVNS. V was clipped by 1 base and J by 6 bases, with 12 bases between them. The CDR3 sequence: CASSESPLGSEAFF. The CDR3 DNA is TGTGCCAGCAGTGAATCCCCTCTTGGGTCTGAAGCTTTCTTT.

In its sample, this clonotype was seen once. J is TRBJ2-4 and V is TRBV19; D call uncertain. The V end was cut by 3 bases, the J end by 6 bases, with 15 bases between. Germline values: CDR1 LNHDA, CDR2 SQIVND (reference sequence). This CDR3 contains 15 residues. The CDR3 reads CASSIPAEALNIQYF. For the CDR3, the DNA is TGTGCCAGTAGTATTCCGGCCGAAGCTTTAAACATTCAGTACTTC.

This clonotype was observed a few times. The J gene is TRBJ1-1, the V gene TRBV12-3 or TRBV12-4, with D tentatively TRBD1 (6 bases). V lost 5 bases, J lost 3 bases, and 19 bases lay in between. The CDR3 is 16 residues long. CDR3 residues: CASSHPGTEGDTEAFF. The CDR3 bases are TGTGCCAGCAGTCACCCCGGTACGGAGGGGGACACTGAAGCTTTCTTT.

This clonotype turned up a few times. The rearrangement joins TRBV6-5 to TRBJ2-3; D remains ambiguous. Trimming took 2 bases from V and 0 from J, leaving 12 bases between them. This CDR3 contains 16 residues. Per the germline V gene, CDR1 is MNHEY and CDR2 is SVGAGI. The CDR3 reads CASSYRGWPSTDTQYF. CDR3 nucleotide sequence: TGTGCCAGCAGTTACCGAGGCTGGCCTAGCACAGATACGCAGTATTTT.

This clonotype was seen repeatedly, ten times or more. The chain recombines TRBV13 with TRBJ1-2; the D is unclear. Looked up from germline, CDR1 is PRHDT and CDR2 is FYEKMQ (reference sequence). V lost 5 bases and J lost 3, with 7 bases in between. CDR3 length equals 12 residues. For the CDR3, the DNA is TGTGCCAGCAGCCATCGGGACTATGGCTACACCTTC. The encoded protein is CASSHRDYGYTF.

A few counts support this clonotype. The chain couples TRBV21-1 to TRBJ1-1. TRBV21-1 is listed as a pseudogene. This CDR3 has 14 residues. The CDR3 DNA reads as TGTGCCAGCAGCAGGAAGAAAAGGATCAAGAAAGCTTTCTTT. Encoded protein: CASSRKKRIKKAFF.

The chain couples TRBV12-3 or TRBV12-4 to TRBJ1-2; 7 bases match TRBD1. This CDR3 spans 13 amino acids. Germline trimming cut 6 bases from V and 8 bases from J; bases unmatched to any gene: 9. CDR3 coding DNA: TGTGCCAGCAGCTACAGGGGCCGAGAGGGCTACACCTTC. It translates to CASSYRGREGYTF.

This clonotype has a count of ten or more. The CDR3: CASSVDPQGPRPGYTF. The DNA of the CDR3 is TGTGCCAGCAGCGTAGACCCACAGGGGCCTCGACCTGGCTACACCTTC. The chain combines TRBV9 with TRBJ1-2; 7 bases line up with TRBD1. Trimming removed 0 bases from V and 7 bases from J; junction bases left unmatched: 12. Germline V gene sequence: CDR1 SGDLS, CDR2 YYNGEE. This CDR3 spans 16 amino acids.

Comments on this clonotype: One end of the junction is discordant with germline, which a read error may explain. The chain carries TRBV9 and TRBJ2-2; 7 bases align to TRBD1. This CDR3 region has 17 residues. Germline CDR1 SGDLS, CDR2 YYNGEE. DNA for the CDR3: TGTGCCAGCAACGTAGGGGGCACCCAAACTCCCACCGGGGAGCTGTTTTTT. The encoded protein is CASNVGGTQTPTGELFF.

The V gene is TRBV20-1, the J gene TRBJ2-1, with 7 positions matching TRBD2. From germline, CDR1 is DFQATT and CDR2 SNEGSKA (reference sequence). Germline trimming cut 0 bases from V and 2 bases from J; bases unmatched to any gene: 4. The CDR3 is 15 amino acids. The CDR3 nucleotides are TGCAGTGCTAGAGAATGGCTAGCGGCCTACAATGAGCAGTTCTTC. Amino acid sequence: CSAREWLAAYNEQFF.

This clonotype appeared a few times. V gene TRBV28 combines with J gene TRBJ1-5; 8 bases map to TRBD1. This CDR3 has 16 residues. Germline CDR1 and CDR2: MDHEN and SYDVKM. J was trimmed by 1 base and V by 6 bases; bases with no gene match: 8. The DNA of the CDR3 is TGTGCCAGCAGCCGAGGGACAGGCCCGAGCAATCAGCCCCAGCATTTT. Protein sequence: CASSRGTGPSNQPQHF.